Shown below are 18 T cell receptor beta chains from a single sample sequenced in a study of cytomegalovirus exposure and HLA in healthy donors. The PCR had 60 Vbeta and 13 Jbeta primers. Measured with immunoSEQ multiplex PCR; TCRdb has only the in-frame clones, and not every one. The sample consists of over 150,000 clones, around 79% of them appearing once. Sequencing input: PBMCs. The receptors were gathered from a woman aged 40 to 50 in good health and CMV-seropositive.

This clone was detected once. CDR3 in amino acids: CACGLARDVYEQYF. CDR3 nucleotide sequence: TGTGCCTGTGGGCTAGCGAGAGACGTGTACGAGCAGTACTTC. The rearrangement links TRBV30 to TRBJ2-7; D is perhaps TRBD2 (6 bases). This CDR3 contains 14 residues. V lost 6 bases and J 4 bases, leaving 19 bases between the germline ends. Germline V gene sequence: CDR1 GTSNPN, CDR2 SVGIG (reference sequence). Complete variable domain (other parts from reference TRBV30 and TRBJ2-7): SQTIHQWPATLVQPVGSPLSLECTVEGTSNPNLYWYRQAAGRGLQLLFYSVGIGQISSEVPQNLSASRPQDRQFILSSKKLLLSDSGFYLCACGLARDVYEQYFGPGTRLTVT.

This chain links TRBV4-2 with TRBJ2-4; 11 nucleotides align to TRBD2. The CDR3 sequence is 22 residues long. Trimming removed 0 bases from V and 0 bases from J; junction bases left unmatched: 16. Germline CDR1 and CDR2: LGHNA and YNFKEQ. The CDR3 here is CASSQEGLAARGGGLAKNIQYF. The CDR3 DNA follows: TGTGCCAGCAGCCAAGAGGGACTAGCGGCTCGAGGGGGGGGATTAGCCAAAAACATTCAGTACTTC.

The chain uses TRBV5-4 and TRBJ2-3; TRBD2 matches at 10 bases. This CDR3 has 19 residues. V gave up 0 bases and J gave up 1 base; unmatched junction bases: 11. Germline V lookup: CDR1 SGHNT, CDR2 YYREEE (reference sequence). The CDR3 region is CASSLELAGAPGGTDTQYF. Here the CDR3 DNA reads TGTGCCAGCAGCTTGGAGCTAGCGGGGGCCCCGGGGGGCACAGATACGCAGTATTTT. Using reference TRBV5-4 and TRBJ2-3 for the parts outside the CDR3, the full variable domain is ETGVTQSPTHLIKTRGQQVTLRCSSQSGHNTVSWYQQALGQGPQFIFQYYREEENGRGNFPPRFSGLQFPNYSSELNVNALELDDSALYLCASSLELAGAPGGTDTQYFGPGTRLTVL.

The rearrangement uses TRBV7-9 and TRBJ1-2, with a tentative D call TRBD1 (5 bases). V dropped 5 bases and J dropped 3 bases, with 16 bases sitting between them. Germline V gives CDR1 SEHNR, CDR2 FQNEAQ (reference sequence). This CDR3 has 15 amino acids. The CDR3: CASSRSRGQDYGYTF. Here the CDR3 DNA reads TGTGCCAGCAGCCGCAGCCGTGGACAAGACTATGGCTACACCTTC.

The genes are TRBV25-1 and TRBJ2-1; tentative D call: TRBD2 (6 bases). V shed 4 bases and J shed 8 bases, with 24 bases lying between them. The V gene's germline CDR1 is MGHDK and CDR2 SYGVNS. The length of the CDR3 is 17 residues. CDR3: CASSAQSLAVGWDEQFF. The CDR3 DNA reads as TGTGCCAGCAGTGCCCAATCACTAGCTGTAGGCTGGGATGAGCAGTTCTTC.

This chain uses TRBV10-3 with TRBJ1-1; TRBD1 might be the D (6 bases). The V end lost 2 bases, the J end lost 4 bases, and 11 bases lay between the germline ends. CDR1 is ENHRY, CDR2 SYGVKD, per germline. The CDR3 loop spans 14 amino acids. The CDR3 protein is CAISEDRSGTEAFF. The CDR3 DNA reads TGTGCCATCAGTGAGGACAGGTCCGGCACTGAAGCTTTCTTT.

V and J are TRBV25-1 and TRBJ1-1; 7 bases line up with TRBD1. Germline trimming cut 0 bases from V and 10 bases from J; bases unmatched to any gene: 5. Germline V gene sequence: CDR1 MGHDK, CDR2 SYGVNS. CDR3 length equals 13 residues. The CDR3 sequence is CASSEYRQGIAFF. CDR3 nucleotide sequence: TGTGCCAGCAGTGAATATAGACAGGGTATAGCTTTCTTT.

The chain is built from TRBV7-8 and TRBJ2-5; D uncertain. V was cut by 3 bases and J by 4 bases, with 6 bases left in between. The length of the CDR3 is 12 residues. Germline assignment: CDR1 SGHVS and CDR2 FQNEAQ. The CDR3 spells CASSLAPETQYF. The CDR3 DNA reads TGTGCCAGCAGCTTGGCCCCAGAGACCCAGTACTTC.

The chain's CDR3 is CASSEPDGLYGYTF. The DNA for the CDR3 is TGTGCCAGCAGTGAACCCGACGGACTCTATGGCTACACCTTC. J is TRBJ1-2 and V is TRBV6-1; no clear D. CDR1 and CDR2 (germline): MNHNS, SASEGT. CDR3 length: 14 amino acids. Between the trimmed V and J ends, which lost 2 bases and 4 bases, there was a span of 11 bases.

This clone was found a few times. The chain is built from TRBV30 and TRBJ2-5; the match to TRBD2 covers 9 bases. V dropped 2 bases and J dropped 2; count of bases not matched to a gene: 9. The germline V gene has CDR1 GTSNPN and CDR2 SVGIG (reference sequence). The CDR3 extends over 16 amino acids. CDR3 DNA: TGTGCCTGGAGTTGGGGGCGGGGGGGCCATCAAGAGACCCAGTACTTC. It codes for CAWSWGRGGHQETQYF.

The chain carries TRBV7-2 and TRBJ2-1, with 12 bases that match TRBD2. The CDR3 contains 16 residues. Trimming took 6 bases from V and 9 from J; bases not matched to a gene: 12. Germline V gene lookup returns CDR1 SGHTA and CDR2 FQGNSA. The CDR3 DNA reads as TGTGCCAGCAGGTCTGGGACTAGCGGGTTTCGTACTGAGCAGTTCTTC. Translated, it gives CASRSGTSGFRTEQFF.

The chain carries TRBV11-3 and TRBJ2-1, with TRBD2 matching 9 bases. From germline, CDR1 is SGHNT and CDR2 YENEEA. V dropped 5 bases and J dropped 4; count of bases not matched to a gene: 6. The CDR3 has 15 residues. The CDR3 loop reads CASSPRTSVYNEQFF. CDR3 sequence (DNA): TGTGCCAGCAGCCCTCGGACTAGCGTATACAATGAGCAGTTCTTC.

This clone was seen just once. This rearrangement joins TRBV15 to TRBJ2-5; 7 positions match TRBD1. The V gene end was trimmed by 4 bases and the J gene end by 1 base; junction bases not matched to a gene: 3. Germline CDR1 and CDR2: LNHNV and YYDKDF (reference sequence). This CDR3 comprises 14 residues. CDR3 amino acids: CATSIGQAQETQYF. Written as DNA, the CDR3 is TGTGCCACCAGCATAGGACAGGCCCAAGAGACCCAGTACTTC.

The CDR3 nucleotides are TGTGCCAGTACGGAAGGGGGAGGGTCCTACGAGCAGTACTTC. Its translation: CASTEGGGSYEQYF. The chain combines TRBV19 with TRBJ2-7, with D perhaps TRBD2 (7 bases). CDR1 is LNHDA, CDR2 SQIVND, per germline (reference sequence). The CDR3 runs 14 residues. Trimming removed 7 bases from V and 1 base from J, with 14 bases in between.

The rearrangement uses TRBV4-3 and TRBJ2-2; 7 bases are shared with TRBD1. Germline assignment: CDR1 LGHNA and CDR2 YSLEER. This CDR3 comprises 15 residues. V lost 0 bases to trimming and J lost 5 bases; unmatched junction nucleotides: 3. Here the CDR3 reads CASSQDPGQTGELFF. The CDR3 bases are TGCGCCAGCAGCCAAGATCCGGGACAGACCGGGGAGCTGTTTTTT.

The chain combines TRBV18 with TRBJ1-3; D uncertain. Germline assignment: CDR1 KGHSH and CDR2 LQKENI. The CDR3 consists of 17 residues. The V end was cut by 2 bases, the J end by 3 bases, with 17 bases between. The DNA for the CDR3 is TGTGCCAGCTCACCAAATAAGGCAGGCCCTCTTGGAAACACCATATATTTT. Translation: CASSPNKAGPLGNTIYF.

This chain uses TRBV2 with TRBJ2-7; D gene uncertain. The CDR3 runs 12 residues. Deletions cut 5 bases from V and 3 bases from J, with 8 bases between. CDR1 and CDR2 from the germline V gene are SNHLY and FYNNEI. This CDR3 is CASSPLDYEQYF. The CDR3 nucleotides are TGTGCCAGCAGTCCCCTAGACTACGAGCAGTACTTC.

The gene calls are TRBV4-3 and TRBJ1-5, with 9 bases identical to TRBD1. This CDR3 contains 14 residues. Germline-derived CDR1 and CDR2 are LGHNA and YSLEER. V was clipped by 4 bases and J by 6 bases; unmatched bases: 4. The DNA for the CDR3 is TGCGCCAGCAGCCCGGGGACAGGGCTTCAGCCCCAGCATTTT. Translation gives CASSPGTGLQPQHF.